The 5 T cell receptor beta chains below were found in one sample sequenced in a study of T cells expressing NK-cell markers. TCRdb reanalyzed the 5' RACE reads and collapses them to one entry per CDR3 protein, without DNA. The listing contains around 470,000 distinct CDR3 sequences. Sequenced material: blood T cells: a sorted CD56 or NKG2C T cell subset, CD4+ or CD8+ T cells, or bulk PBMC T cells (not recorded which). Source of these receptors: a woman aged 45-65 years in good health.

The chain is built from TRBV20-1 and TRBJ1-1. The CDR3 runs 15 residues. CDR1 and CDR2 (germline): DFQATT, SNEGSKA (reference sequence). The CDR3 here is CSARPRWILSTEAFF.

The rearrangement uses TRBV6-5 and TRBJ2-2; there is no DNA to check the TCRdb D call of TRBD2. Germline CDR1 and CDR2: MNHEY and SVGAGI. The CDR3 contains 16 residues. The CDR3 loop is CASAQLAGVKTGELFF.

This rearrangement joins TRBV12-3 or TRBV12-4 to TRBJ2-4; the TCRdb D gene call, TRBD2, has no DNA to confirm it. The CDR3 is 15 amino acids. This chain's CDR3 is CASSSGSFPENIQYF.

This rearrangement joins TRBV6-1 to TRBJ2-7. Germline assignment: CDR1 MNHNS and CDR2 SASEGT. The CDR3 consists of 14 residues. CDR3 region: CASSEASNSYEQYF.

The chain uses TRBV3-1 and TRBJ1-1; TCRdb outputs TRBD1, but without DNA this stays unchecked. CDR1 and CDR2 from the germline V gene are LGHDT and YNNKEL (reference sequence). This CDR3 spans 19 amino acids. The CDR3 here is CASSLLTSGTGGMNTEAFF.